This T cell receptor (beta chain) was captured by sequencing in a study of cytotoxic CD8 clonotypes in ibrutinib-treated CLL. Background on the study: Complete response was seen in 2 patients and partial in some 25; roughly 12 progressed and roughly 15 stayed remitted after a median 68 months. Notes on the study in general: Public clonotypes proved infrequent, and on treatment they shrank or remained steady. Clonality showed a rise at ibrutinib response that reversed toward baseline at progression. Measured clonality at baseline was greater than in age-matched healthy donors and tracked with circulating CD8+ T-cell counts.

The protocol was immunoSEQ multiplex PCR, while the TCRdb copy is restricted to in-frame clones and leaves out a portion. The sample lists some 13,000 clones; under 65% were seen once. The CDR3 contains 18 residues. Germline V gene data show CDR1 as SGHDT and CDR2 as YYEEEE. Trimming shortened V by 4 bases and J by 3 bases, and 23 bases separated the two germline ends. For this clone: The antigen remains unidentified.

The sample consisted of PBMCs, taken at an approximately 26-month disease-progression time point, from a patient treated with ibrutinib. The sequence was collected from a human donor with chronic lymphocytic leukemia. The V and J genes are TRBV5-6 and TRBJ2-1; D may be TRBD1 (6 bases). The CDR3 nucleotides are TGTGCCAGCAGCCGAAGTCTCGAAACGGGACACTACTACAATGAGCAGTTCTTC. Protein sequence: CASSRSLETGHYYNEQFF. The full variable domain, with the rest looked up from reference TRBV5-6 and TRBJ2-1, is DAGVTQSPTHLIKTRGQQVTLRCSPKSGHDTVSWYQQALGQGPQFIFQYYEEEERQRGNFPDRFSGHQFPNYSSELNVNALLLGDSALYLCASSRSLETGHYYNEQFFGPGTRLTVL.